This TCR beta chain was found in a study of T-cell reconstitution after alpha-beta-depleted transplantation in children. Unique molecular identifiers were used in preparing the TCRbeta library. TCRdb reprocessed the PCR reads via MiXCR and lists one record per CDR3 protein. The data contain 300,000 or so distinct CDR3 sequences, 9.9% of them singletons. This clonotype was seen more than once but under ten times. The CDR3 covers 15 residues. Germline CDR1 is PRHDT and CDR2 is FYEKMQ (reference sequence). Trimming shortened V by 5 bases and J by 0 bases, and 8 bases separated the two germline ends. This TCR derives from a human donor who donated a stem cell graft to a child with SCID. The rearrangement uses TRBV13 and TRBJ2-6; D ambiguous. The sample was PBMCs from the stem cell graft donor, taken from the stem cell graft. The DNA for the CDR3 is TGTGCCAGCAGCGTATCCACCTCTGGGGCCAACGTCCTGACTTTC. Amino acids: CASSVSTSGANVLTF.